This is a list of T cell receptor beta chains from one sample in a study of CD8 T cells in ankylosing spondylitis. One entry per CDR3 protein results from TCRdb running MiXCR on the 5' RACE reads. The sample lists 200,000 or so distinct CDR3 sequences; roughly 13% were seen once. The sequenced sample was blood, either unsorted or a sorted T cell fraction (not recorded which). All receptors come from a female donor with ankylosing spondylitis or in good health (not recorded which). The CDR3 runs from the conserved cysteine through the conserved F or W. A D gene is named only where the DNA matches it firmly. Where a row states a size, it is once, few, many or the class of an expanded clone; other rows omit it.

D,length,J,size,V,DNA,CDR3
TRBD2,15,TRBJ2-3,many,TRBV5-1,TGCGCCAGCAGCTTGGGAGCGGGAGACACAGATACGCAGTATTTT,CASSLGAGDTDTQYF
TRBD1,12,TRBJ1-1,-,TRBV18,TGTGCCAGCTCACCGACAGGGGGCTTCGCTTTCTTT,CASSPTGGFAFF
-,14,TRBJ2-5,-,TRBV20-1,TGCAGTGCTTTTCCGGGACAACAACAAGAGACCCAGTACTTC,CSAFPGQQQETQYF
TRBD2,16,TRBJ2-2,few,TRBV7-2,TGTGCCAGCAGCATAAGCGGGAGGATAGCCACCGGGGAGCTGTTTTTT,CASSISGRIATGELFF
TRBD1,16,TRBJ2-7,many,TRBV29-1,TGCAGCGTTGTGTTGATGGATGGGGACAGGGCCTACGAGCAGTACTTC,CSVVLMDGDRAYEQYF
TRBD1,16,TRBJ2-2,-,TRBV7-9,TGTGCCAGCAGCCCCTGGGACAGGGGTAACACCGGGGAGCTGTTTTTT,CASSPWDRGNTGELFF
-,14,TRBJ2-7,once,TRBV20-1,TGCAGTGCTAGTCTGACCGGGGAGGCGGCCGAGCAGCACTTC,CSASLTGEAAEQHF
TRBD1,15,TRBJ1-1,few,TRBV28,TGTGCCAGCAGTTTAAAGGCAGGGGGTAACACTGAAGCTTTCTTT,CASSLKAGGNTEAFF
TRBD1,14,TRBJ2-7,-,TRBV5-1,TGCGCCAGCAGCCCACTCAAGGACAGGGCCGAGCAGTACTTC,CASSPLKDRAEQYF
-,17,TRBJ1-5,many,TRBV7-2,TGTGCCAGCAGCTTAGTGTCCCACGGCCCCTGGGGGCAGCCCCAGCATTTT,CASSLVSHGPWGQPQHF
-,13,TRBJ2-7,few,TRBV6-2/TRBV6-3,TGTGCCAGCAGTTGGATCACGGTAGGCGAGCAGTACTTC,CASSWITVGEQYF
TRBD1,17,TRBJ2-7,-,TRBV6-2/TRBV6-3,TGTGCCAGCAGCCAAACGGGCGAGGGGACAGATACCTACGAGCAGTACTTC,CASSQTGEGTDTYEQYF
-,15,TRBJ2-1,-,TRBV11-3,TGTGCCAGCAGCTTTTCCCCCCAATCCTACAATGAGCAGTTCTTC,CASSFSPQSYNEQFF
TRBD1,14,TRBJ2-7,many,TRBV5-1,TGCGCCAGCAGCTTGTCTGGGGACAGCGAGACTCAGTACTTC,CASSLSGDSETQYF
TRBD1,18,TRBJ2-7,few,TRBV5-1,TGCGCCAGCAGCCAAAGGACAGGGGGGTCCGCTACTCTCCACGAGCAGTACTTC,CASSQRTGGSATLHEQYF
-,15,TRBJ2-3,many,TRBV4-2,TGTGCCAGCAGCCAAGTGGGTCTTCGGGCAGATACGCAGTATTTT,CASSQVGLRADTQYF
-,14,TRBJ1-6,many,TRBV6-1,TGTGCCAGCGGGCTCCATGGGGATAATTCACCCCTCCACTTT,CASGLHGDNSPLHF
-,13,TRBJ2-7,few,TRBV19,TGTGCCAGTAGTATCCGGAGAGCCGGGGAGCAGTACTTC,CASSIRRAGEQYF
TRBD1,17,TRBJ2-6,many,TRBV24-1,TGTGCCACCAGTTCTTACAGGGGAGACGCTGGGGCCAACGTCCTGACTTTC,CATSSYRGDAGANVLTF
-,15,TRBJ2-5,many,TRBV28,TGTGCCAGCAGTCCTGTTGTCTTCCCGGAGGAGACCCAGTACTTC,CASSPVVFPEETQYF
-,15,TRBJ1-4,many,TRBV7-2,TGTGCCAGCAGCTCGGGACGGGCCATTAATGAAAAACTGTTTTTT,CASSSGRAINEKLFF
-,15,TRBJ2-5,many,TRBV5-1,TGCGCCAGCAGCTTGTCAGGCCAGACCCAAGAGACCCAGTACTTC,CASSLSGQTQETQYF
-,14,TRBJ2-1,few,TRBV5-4,TGTGCCAGCGGATCGGTGAGCTCCTACAATGAGCAGTTCTTC,CASGSVSSYNEQFF
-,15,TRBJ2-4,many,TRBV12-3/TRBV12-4,TGTGCCAGCAGTCTGACAGGTGCCCGTGAAAACATTCAGTACTTC,CASSLTGARENIQYF
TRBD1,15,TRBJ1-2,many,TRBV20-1,TGCAGTGCTAGAGACGCGACAGGGGACTCACGTGGCTACACCTTC,CSARDATGDSRGYTF
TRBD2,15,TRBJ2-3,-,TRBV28,TGTGCCAGCAGTTGGAAGGCAGGGAGGGCAGATACGCAGTATTTT,CASSWKAGRADTQYF
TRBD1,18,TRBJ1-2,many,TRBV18,TGTGCCAGCTCACCCTACGGGACAGCAAGCCTTTTTAACTATGGCTACACCTTC,CASSPYGTASLFNYGYTF
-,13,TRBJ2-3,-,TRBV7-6,TGTGCCAGCAGCTGGACTCCTACAGATACGCAGTATTTT,CASSWTPTDTQYF
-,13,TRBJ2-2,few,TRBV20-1,TGCAGTGCTTCGGGCGGGCGTTTCGGGGAGCTGTTTTTT,CSASGGRFGELFF
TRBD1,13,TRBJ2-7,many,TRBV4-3,TGCGCCAGCACCGGGACAGGGGTGTTTGAGCAGTACTTC,CASTGTGVFEQYF
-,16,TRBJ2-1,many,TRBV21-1,TGTGCCAGCAGCACGGGCCGGGACAGGATACTGAATGAGCAGTTCTTC,CASSTGRDRILNEQFF
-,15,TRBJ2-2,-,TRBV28,TGTGCCACCCTTGAGGACAGCCCACGATCCGGGGAGCTGTTTTTT,CATLEDSPRSGELFF
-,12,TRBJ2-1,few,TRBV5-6,TGTGCCAGCAGCCGTTCAGCGGCTGAGCAGTTCTTC,CASSRSAAEQFF